The rows below give T cell receptor beta chains drawn from one sample of a study of molecular identifiers for immune sequencing clone quantification. MiXCR, run by TCRdb on the PCR reads, gives a single entry per CDR3 protein. Here the sample spans some 320,000 distinct CDR3 sequences, about a quarter being singletons. The sample consisted of naive CD8+ T cells from blood, with Jurkat cell RNA spiked in. These receptors all stem from a human donor in good health. Some libraries in this study had Jurkat cell RNA spiked in. CDR3s include the opening cysteine and the closing phenylalanine or tryptophan. D genes are given only for firm matches. Not all rows give a size; the values are once, few, many and, for expanded clones, a class.

clone_size: few; j_call: TRBJ2-7; d_call: NA; v_call: TRBV19; cdr3_nt: TGTGCCAACCTCGGTGGAGCCCCCCTCTACGAGCAGTACTTC; cdr3_aa: CANLGGAPLYEQYF
clone_size: many; j_call: TRBJ2-3; d_call: NA; v_call: TRBV5-4; cdr3_nt: TGTGCCAGCAGCTTGGCTGGAAGCGGGAGCACAGATACGCAGTATTTT; cdr3_aa: CASSLAGSGSTDTQYF
clone_size: many; j_call: TRBJ2-1; d_call: NA; v_call: TRBV7-9; cdr3_nt: TGTGCCAGCAGCCCCTCTCGTGGGTCGGCCGGGCCCTACAATGAGCAGTTCTTC; cdr3_aa: CASSPSRGSAGPYNEQFF
clone_size: many; j_call: TRBJ1-6; d_call: NA; v_call: TRBV6-2/TRBV6-3; cdr3_nt: TGTGCCAGCAGTTACCCAGTTGGGCGCTCACCCCTCCACTTT; cdr3_aa: CASSYPVGRSPLHF
clone_size: many; j_call: TRBJ1-5; d_call: NA; v_call: TRBV7-2; cdr3_nt: TGTGCCAGCAGCTTGAGTTTGGGTAGCAATCAGCCCCAGCATTTT; cdr3_aa: CASSLSLGSNQPQHF
clone_size: few; j_call: TRBJ2-5; d_call: NA; v_call: TRBV4-3; cdr3_nt: TGCGCCAGCAGCCAAGATGCGGGGCTCCAAGAGACCCAGTACTTC; cdr3_aa: CASSQDAGLQETQYF
clone_size: NA; j_call: TRBJ2-2; d_call: NA; v_call: TRBV19; cdr3_nt: TGTGCCAGTAGTGGGCAGGGGAGCGACGGGGAGCTGTTTTTT; cdr3_aa: CASSGQGSDGELFF
clone_size: many; j_call: TRBJ2-3; d_call: TRBD1; v_call: TRBV20-1; cdr3_nt: TGCAGTGCTAGATTCACAGGGGCCGAAGATACGCAGTATTTT; cdr3_aa: CSARFTGAEDTQYF
clone_size: many; j_call: TRBJ2-7; d_call: NA; v_call: TRBV7-6; cdr3_nt: TGTGCCAGCAGCACAAATGGGGAGCAGTACTTC; cdr3_aa: CASSTNGEQYF
clone_size: NA; j_call: TRBJ2-6; d_call: NA; v_call: TRBV4-3; cdr3_nt: TGCGCCAGCAGCCAAGATCGCGCCTCTGGTGGGGCCAACGTCCTGCCTTTC; cdr3_aa: CASSQDRASGGANVLPF
clone_size: NA; j_call: TRBJ2-5; d_call: TRBD2; v_call: TRBV7-9; cdr3_nt: TGTGCCAGCAGCTCAACCTCCACCTGGGGGACTAGCGTCGAAGAGACCCAGTACTTC; cdr3_aa: CASSSTSTWGTSVEETQYF
clone_size: NA; j_call: TRBJ2-5; d_call: NA; v_call: TRBV18; cdr3_nt: TGTGCCAGCTCACCCCGTCCCGGCGGCGCGGAGACCCAGTACTTC; cdr3_aa: CASSPRPGGAETQYF
clone_size: few; j_call: TRBJ2-5; d_call: TRBD2; v_call: TRBV10-2; cdr3_nt: TGCGCCAGCAGGGATAGCGGGAGTTTCGTAGAGACCCAGTACTTC; cdr3_aa: CASRDSGSFVETQYF
clone_size: NA; j_call: TRBJ2-7; d_call: NA; v_call: TRBV3-1; cdr3_nt: TGTGCCAGCAGCCAAGGGTTCGTAGCGGTGAGCTCCTACGAGCAGTACTTC; cdr3_aa: CASSQGFVAVSSYEQYF
clone_size: many; j_call: TRBJ2-5; d_call: NA; v_call: TRBV23-1; cdr3_nt: TGCGCCAGCAGTCATTACAGCGGATGCGTGACCCAGTACTTC; cdr3_aa: CASSHYSGCVTQYF